This T cell receptor beta chain was captured by sequencing in a study of cytomegalovirus exposure and HLA in healthy donors. This CDR3 is 15 amino acids long. V trimming: 3 bases; J trimming: 3 bases; junction bases outside the gene matches: 2. From germline, CDR1 is MGHDK and CDR2 SYGVNS. This clone has only a few counts. Antigen specificity is unknown. The PCR made use of 60 Vbeta and 13 Jbeta primers. Generated by immunoSEQ multiplex PCR, the TCRdb table keeps only in-frame clones and is missing some. The data show 100,000 to 150,000 clones, 78% seen once. Whole-study results and caveats: Sequencing likely generated an artifact that appeared as a cluster of highly shared sequence variants. Across all donors, roughly uniform sequencing depth was an assumption of the presence/absence analyses. The listing of 150 to 200 TCR beta chains classed them as cytomegalovirus-associated. At a 0.05 false discovery rate, a later analysis found 18,000 or so TCR beta sequences to be associated with HLA alleles.

The clonotype was recovered from a female donor in good health and CMV-seronegative. The chain employs TRBV25-1 and TRBJ2-1; TRBD2 matches 10 bases. The source material was PBMCs. The DNA of the CDR3 is TGTGCCAGCAGTGACGGACTAGCGGTCTACAATGAGCAGTTCTTC. Translation: CASSDGLAVYNEQFF.